This entry is about one T cell receptor beta chain. This entry is derived from a study of blood T cell repertoires in COVID-19. Whole-study context: The origin of the acute and convalescent COVID-19 samples was the United States, Italy and Spain. The analysed material was cDNA or gDNA that came from T cells, B-cell-depleted T cells, or PBMCs.

In germline, CDR1 is SGHRS, CDR2 YFSETQ. This CDR3 is built from 17 residues. The germline V and J ends were trimmed by 0 bases and 5 bases, with 20 bases remaining between them. Authors' processing steps: How many nucleated cells were present was estimated from reference gene primer amplification. The table came from immunoSEQ multiplex PCR; TCRdb's copy has only in-frame clones and leaves some out. For V, J and clone size, that table is used; D and trimming come from the DNA. The sample consists of approximately 200,000 clones, about 88% of them appearing once. This TCR derives from a man aged 40-50 years with acute or convalescent COVID-19. The material sequenced was peripheral blood. This chain uses TRBV5-1 with TRBJ1-1, with D possibly matching TRBD1 (6 bases). CDR3 in amino acids: CASSLESLTRGSTEAFF. CDR3 sequence (DNA): TGCGCCAGCAGCTTGGAGTCCCTTACAAGGGGGTCAACTGAAGCTTTCTTT.